This T cell receptor beta chain was recovered during a study of T cell changes during pregnancy in multiple sclerosis. The assay was immunoSEQ multiplex PCR, and TCRdb's table has in-frame clones only and misses some. The sample lists about 70,000 clones; around 90% were seen once. The V and J ends lost 3 bases and 3 bases, in that order; junction bases with no gene match: 7. From germline, CDR1 is SGHVS and CDR2 FQNEAQ. The CDR3 spans 16 residues. The V gene is TRBV7-8, the J gene TRBJ1-4, with 7 bases aligning to TRBD1. Here the sequenced sample was peripheral blood, taken in the second trimester of pregnancy. The receptor comes from a female donor in good health, enrolled as a control in a pregnancy study. The CDR3 loop is CASSFSSGQSNEKLFF. Written as DNA, the CDR3 is TGTGCCAGCAGCTTCTCCTCGGGACAGTCTAATGAAAAACTGTTTTTT.